The 17 T cell receptor beta chains below all came from one sample that was sequenced in a study of blood T cell repertoires in COVID-19. This table comes from immunoSEQ multiplex PCR, and its TCRdb copy is limited to in-frame clones, with some not included. The sample contains around 25,000 clones, nearly 75% of which appear only once. Sequenced material: peripheral blood. The receptor source for this set is a human donor in a cohort sampled during active or convalescent COVID-19.

The rearrangement joins TRBV20-1 to TRBJ1-1; a possible D gene is TRBD1 (5 bases). Between the trimmed V and J ends, which lost 4 bases and 3 bases, there was a span of 6 bases. The germline CDR1 and CDR2 sequences are DFQATT and SNEGSKA (reference sequence). This CDR3 has 11 amino acids. The CDR3 DNA reads TGCAGTGCTACAGGGCACACTGAAGCTTTCTTT. Encoded protein: CSATGHTEAFF.

This clone is medium-sized within its sample. This sequence joins TRBV7-9 and TRBJ1-6; TRBD1 aligns across 9 bases. The J segment lost 6 bases and the V segment lost 6 bases, leaving 6 bases of the junction unmatched. Looked up from germline, CDR1 is SEHNR and CDR2 is FQNEAQ (reference sequence). The CDR3 runs to 15 residues. The CDR3 DNA sequence: TGTGCCAGCAGACTACCGGGACAGGGTAATTCACCCCTCCACTTT. It encodes CASRLPGQGNSPLHF.

V and J are TRBV5-1 and TRBJ1-2; TRBD1 matches 9 bases. This CDR3 has 16 amino acids. J lost 5 bases, V lost 5 bases, and 13 bases had no gene match. Germline CDR1 is SGHRS and CDR2 is YFSETQ. Written as DNA, the CDR3 is TGCGCCAGCAGATCACAGGGGGCGGCCCCCGGTTATGGCTACACCTTC. Amino acids: CASRSQGAAPGYGYTF.

The V call is TRBV9, the J call TRBJ1-2, with 7 nucleotides matching TRBD1. Germline V gene data show CDR1 as SGDLS and CDR2 as YYNGEE. J lost 3 bases, V lost 4 bases, and 6 bases had no gene match. The CDR3 has 14 residues. The DNA for the CDR3 is TGTGCCAGCAGCAGACGACAGGGAGACTATGGCTACACCTTC. It specifies CASSRRQGDYGYTF.

In this sample, this clone turned up a few times. The J gene is TRBJ2-3, the V gene TRBV10-2; the D is unclear. The CDR3 extends over 12 amino acids. With 6 bases removed from V and 0 bases from J, the gap between germline ends came to 4 bases. Germline assignment: CDR1 WSHSY and CDR2 SAAADI. In DNA form, the CDR3 reads TGCGCCAGCAGGACTAGCACAGATACGCAGTATTTT. Residues: CASRTSTDTQYF.

This clone was detected once. This chain uses TRBV4-3 with TRBJ1-1; TRBD1 might be the D (5 bases). Germline CDR1 reads LGHNA; CDR2 reads YSLEER. The CDR3 sequence is 13 residues long. Trimming removed 4 bases from V and 9 bases from J, with 15 bases in between. CDR3 amino acids: CASSPLAGHQAFF. For the CDR3, the DNA is TGCGCCAGCAGCCCCTTAGCCGGACACCAAGCTTTCTTT.

A few counts support this clone. The chain recombines TRBV15 with TRBJ2-1; 8 bases agree with TRBD1. The junction had 9 bases not matched to a gene; V was cut back by 5 bases and J by 9 bases. The CDR3 consists of 14 residues. From germline, CDR1 is LNHNV and CDR2 YYDKDF (reference sequence). CDR3 sequence reads: CATSSQSGGSEQFF. The CDR3 DNA sequence: TGTGCCACCAGCTCCCAATCAGGGGGCTCTGAGCAGTTCTTC.

This chain uses TRBV10-3 with TRBJ1-5, with 11 bases that match TRBD1. The CDR3 extends over 14 amino acids. Germline-derived CDR1 and CDR2 are ENHRY and SYGVKD. Trimming cost V 10 bases and J 0 bases; bases outside gene matches: 2. The CDR3 region is CATGQGASNQPQHF. The CDR3 coding sequence is TGTGCCACCGGACAGGGGGCTAGCAATCAGCCCCAGCATTTT.

V gene TRBV28 combines with J gene TRBJ1-1; D is unresolved. The CDR3 length is 14 residues. The germline CDR1 and CDR2 sequences are MDHEN and SYDVKM. Trimming left V 6 bases short and J 4 bases short, with 15 bases between. DNA of the CDR3: TGTGCCAGCAGCCGTGTCTTACCGGGCACTGAAGCTTTCTTT. Encoded protein: CASSRVLPGTEAFF.

This clone was found a few times. The chain recombines TRBV19 with TRBJ1-6, with D possibly TRBD1 on 6 matching bases. The CDR3 is 16 residues long. CDR1 LNHDA and CDR2 SQIVND come from the germline V gene (reference sequence). Deletions cut 5 bases from V and 2 bases from J, with 13 bases between. The CDR3 coding sequence is TGTGCCAGTAGTGTCCAGGGGACCACCTATAATTCACCCCTCCACTTT. It encodes CASSVQGTTYNSPLHF. Using reference TRBV19 and TRBJ1-6 for the parts outside the CDR3, the full variable domain is DGGITQSPKYLFRKEGQNVTLSCEQNLNHDAMYWYRQDPGQGLRLIYYSQIVNDFQKGDIAEGYSVSREKKESFPLTVTSAQKNPTAFYLCASSVQGTTYNSPLHFGNGTRLTVT.

In DNA form, the CDR3 reads TGTGCCTGGAGTCCCCAAAGGAGTGAAGCTTTCTTT. Encoded protein: CAWSPQRSEAFF. The chain couples TRBV30 to TRBJ1-1; D call uncertain. This CDR3 contains 12 residues. CDR1 is GTSNPN, CDR2 SVGIG, per germline (reference sequence). Trimming took 2 bases from V and 7 from J, leaving 11 bases between them.

The chain carries TRBV7-9 and TRBJ2-5; 8 bases align to TRBD2. The trim removed 5 bases at V and 4 bases at J, leaving 9 bases unmatched. The CDR3 runs to 15 residues. Germline V gene data show CDR1 as SEHNR and CDR2 as FQNEAQ (reference sequence). The CDR3 DNA reads TGTGCCAGCAGCCATAGCGGGAACGGGGCAGAGACCCAGTACTTC. Translation: CASSHSGNGAETQYF.

The chain joins TRBV27 to TRBJ2-7, with D tentatively TRBD2 (7 bases). V was shortened by 8 bases and J by 5 bases, with 22 bases between the two germline ends. There are 15 residues in the CDR3. The germline gives CDR1 MNHEY, CDR2 SMNVEV (reference sequence). CDR3: CASRTGGGRVDEQYF. CDR3 bases: TGTGCCAGCCGTACTGGGGGGGGGCGGGTAGACGAGCAGTACTTC.

In DNA form, the CDR3 reads TGTGCCAGCAGCTTACAGGGGGTTAATGAAAAACTGTTTTTT. This sequence encodes CASSLQGVNEKLFF. This rearrangement joins TRBV7-8 to TRBJ1-4, with 7 nucleotides matching TRBD1. The CDR3 length is 14 residues. From germline, CDR1 is SGHVS and CDR2 FQNEAQ. Trimming took 2 bases from V and 4 from J; bases not matched to a gene: 1.

The genes are TRBV12-5 and TRBJ1-6; TRBD1 might be the D (6 bases). The CDR3 length is 12 residues. The germline V gene encodes CDR1 LGHNT and CDR2 FRNRAP. The V gene lost 7 bases and the J gene lost 14 bases, with 15 bases spanning the gap. The CDR3: CASASTGRSLHF. CDR3 sequence (DNA): TGTGCTAGTGCCTCGACAGGCCGCTCCCTCCACTTT.

The chain links TRBV27 to TRBJ2-3, with TRBD2 matching 8 bases. Germline assignment: CDR1 MNHEY and CDR2 SMNVEV (reference sequence). This CDR3 is built from 18 residues. With 2 bases clipped from V and 1 base from J, the junction kept 11 bases outside the gene matches. The CDR3 protein is CASSLRPLPRGGTDTQYF. In nucleotides, the CDR3 is TGTGCCAGCAGTTTACGACCTCTTCCGCGGGGGGGCACAGATACGCAGTATTTT.

In its sample, this clone was seen once. The chain is built from TRBV28 and TRBJ1-2; 8 bases line up with TRBD1. This CDR3 spans 16 amino acids. CDR1 and CDR2 (germline): MDHEN, SYDVKM. V lost 6 bases and J lost 4; bases outside the gene matches: 13. The CDR3 spells CASSPEVRGLLYGYTF. The CDR3 DNA follows: TGTGCCAGCAGCCCCGAAGTCAGGGGGCTTCTCTATGGCTACACCTTC.